This T cell receptor beta chain was captured in a study of molecular identifiers for immune sequencing clone quantification. The germline V gene encodes CDR1 SGHKS and CDR2 YYEKEE (reference sequence). This CDR3 has 15 residues. V was trimmed by 0 bases and J by 7 bases, leaving 16 bases between them. TCRdb fed the PCR reads into MiXCR, producing one record per CDR3 protein. This table holds about 510,000 distinct CDR3 sequences, about a fifth found once. This clonotype was counted many times. Between about 19,000 and 1,100,000 sorted cells, with 10%, 30% or 50% RNA, yielded naive CD8 libraries. This clonotype was obtained from a human donor in good health. Some libraries in this study had Jurkat cell RNA spiked in. The chain has TRBV5-5 and TRBJ1-1, with D possibly TRBD1 on 5 matching bases. The source material was naive CD8+ T cells from blood, with Jurkat cell RNA spiked in. Regarding subset: FACS-sorted CD8+CD4-CCR7+CD45RA+ naive T cells. This CDR3 is CASSLGQGEWGEAFF. The DNA of the CDR3 is TGTGCCAGCAGCTTGGGGCAGGGAGAATGGGGTGAAGCTTTCTTT.